The clone carrying this TCR beta chain was seen a single time. The source of the sample is a study of blood T cell repertoires in COVID-19. Across the whole study: Samples representing acute and convalescent COVID-19 were sourced from the United States, Italy and Spain.

The CDR3 length is 16 residues. Per germline, CDR1 ENHRY and CDR2 SYGVKD. The V segment lost 2 bases and the J segment 6 bases; nucleotides outside the gene matches: 12. Enrolled through a virtual design, the participants were between about 18 and 89 years of age and came from approximately 25 US areas. Repertoires were generated with immunoSEQ multiplex PCR, while TCRdb's copy carries only in-frame clones and drops some. The data show 100,000 or so clones, with approximately 86% seen just once and less than 3.5% held by the top ten. The genes are TRBV10-3 and TRBJ1-1; 7 positions match TRBD1. The sample was PBMCs or T cells enriched from blood (not recorded which). The sequence was obtained from a woman between 50 and 59 years old who had recovered from COVID-19. The CDR3, as DNA: TGTGCCATCAGTGAGCGCCGGACAGGCCTTAATTCTGAAGCTTTCTTT. Its translation: CAISERRTGLNSEAFF.